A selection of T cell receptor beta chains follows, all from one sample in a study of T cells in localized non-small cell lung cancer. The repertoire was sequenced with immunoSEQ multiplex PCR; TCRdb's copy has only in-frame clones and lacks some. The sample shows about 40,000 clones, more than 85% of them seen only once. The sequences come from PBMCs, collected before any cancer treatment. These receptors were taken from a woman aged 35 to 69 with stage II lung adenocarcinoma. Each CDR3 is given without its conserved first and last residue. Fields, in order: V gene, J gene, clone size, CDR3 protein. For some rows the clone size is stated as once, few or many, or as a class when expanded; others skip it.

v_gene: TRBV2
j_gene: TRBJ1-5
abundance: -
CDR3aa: ASSETRAQGSQH

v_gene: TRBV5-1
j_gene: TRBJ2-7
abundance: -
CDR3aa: ASSLAGRGGYEQY

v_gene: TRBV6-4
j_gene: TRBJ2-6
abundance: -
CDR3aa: ASSDEANVLT

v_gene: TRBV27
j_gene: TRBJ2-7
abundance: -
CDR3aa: ASRPGTSGPRSYEQY

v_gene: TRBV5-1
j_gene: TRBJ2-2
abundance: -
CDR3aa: ASSLGRQLINTGELF

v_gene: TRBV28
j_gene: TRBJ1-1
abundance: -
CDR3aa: ASSFLYSQNTEAF

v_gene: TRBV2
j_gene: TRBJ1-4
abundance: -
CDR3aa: ASSQEQGLIEKLF

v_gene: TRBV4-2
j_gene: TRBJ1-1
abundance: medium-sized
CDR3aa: ASSHREDGNTEAF

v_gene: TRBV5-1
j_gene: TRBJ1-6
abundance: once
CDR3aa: ASSLEVQGAGSPLH

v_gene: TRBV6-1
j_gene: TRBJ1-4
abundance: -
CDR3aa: ASSERRDKLF

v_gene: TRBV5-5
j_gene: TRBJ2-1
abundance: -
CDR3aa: ASSLVGTSGPLNEQF

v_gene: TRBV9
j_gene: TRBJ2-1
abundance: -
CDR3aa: ASSVTDEQF

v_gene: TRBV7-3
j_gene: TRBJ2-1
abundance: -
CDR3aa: ASSLQSGAYNEQF

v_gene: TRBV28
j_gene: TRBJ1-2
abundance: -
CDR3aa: ASRAGGRGYT

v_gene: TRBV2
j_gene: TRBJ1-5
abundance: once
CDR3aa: ASSRDGQDNQPQH

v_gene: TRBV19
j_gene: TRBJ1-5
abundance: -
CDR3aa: ASSMGGGFNQPQH

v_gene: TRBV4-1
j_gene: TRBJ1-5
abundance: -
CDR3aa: ASSPTTAINQPQH

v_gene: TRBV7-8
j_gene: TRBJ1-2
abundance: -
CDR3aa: ASSLAQGAGGYGYT

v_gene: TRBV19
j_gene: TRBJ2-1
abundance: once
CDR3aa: ASSKGSSYNEQF

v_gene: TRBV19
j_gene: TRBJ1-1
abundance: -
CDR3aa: ASKSGTGVLMNTEAF

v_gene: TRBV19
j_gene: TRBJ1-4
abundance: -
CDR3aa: ASSFAGNNEKLF

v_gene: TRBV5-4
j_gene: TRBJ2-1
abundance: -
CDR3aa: ASSFGTAPTHEQF

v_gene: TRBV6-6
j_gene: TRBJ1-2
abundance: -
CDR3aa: ASSPDSVYGYT

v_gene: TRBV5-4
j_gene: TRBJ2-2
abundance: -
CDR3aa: ASSPLIARGTGELF

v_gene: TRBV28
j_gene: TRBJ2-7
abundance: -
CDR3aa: ASSLLGGTYEQY

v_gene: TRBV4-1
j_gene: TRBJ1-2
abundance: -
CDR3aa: ATRQDRGYKGGYT

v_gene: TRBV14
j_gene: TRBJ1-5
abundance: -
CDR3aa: ASSQESGVYQPQH

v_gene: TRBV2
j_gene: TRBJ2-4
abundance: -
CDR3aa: ASRDRGAIQY

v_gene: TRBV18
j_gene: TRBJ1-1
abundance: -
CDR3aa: ASSPLEGGLMNTEAF

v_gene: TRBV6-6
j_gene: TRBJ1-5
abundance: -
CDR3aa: ASHRGDQPQH

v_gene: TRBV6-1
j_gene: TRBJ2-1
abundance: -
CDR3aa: ASSAIGLLGNEQF

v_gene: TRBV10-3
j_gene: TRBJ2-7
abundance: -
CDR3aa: AISQTWEQY

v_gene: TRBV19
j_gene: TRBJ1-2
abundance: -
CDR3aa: ASTAQTGGHDGYT

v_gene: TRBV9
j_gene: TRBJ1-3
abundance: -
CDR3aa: ASSARTGGNTIY

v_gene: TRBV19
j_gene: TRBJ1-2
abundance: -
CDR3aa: ASKEEPAPPYGYT

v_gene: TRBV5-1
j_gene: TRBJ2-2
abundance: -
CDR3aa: ASSFQADNTGELF